These 6 T cell receptor beta chains were all obtained from the same sample, sequenced in a study of blood T cell repertoires in COVID-19. Assay: immunoSEQ multiplex PCR; the TCRdb copy retains only in-frame clones and omits some. The table has 150,000 to 200,000 clones, approximately 90% seen once. The source material was peripheral blood. Every receptor here comes from a middle-aged man with active or convalescent COVID-19.

V is TRBV3-1 (or the pseudogene TRBV3-2) and J is TRBJ2-2; 7 nucleotides agree with TRBD2. This CDR3 has 16 residues. J lost 3 bases, V lost 4 bases, and 8 bases had no gene match. Germline V gene data show CDR1 as LGHDT and CDR2 as YNNKEL (reference sequence). Here the CDR3 reads CASSPPERGYTGELFF. The CDR3 DNA is TGTGCCAGCAGCCCGCCGGAGCGGGGATACACCGGGGAGCTGTTTTTT.

Worth noting for this clone: The junction departs from the called germline gene at one end, perhaps through a read error. The chain carries TRBV3-1 (or the pseudogene TRBV3-2) and TRBJ2-7; 8 nucleotides agree with TRBD2. Per the germline V gene, CDR1 is LGHDT and CDR2 is YNNKEL (reference sequence). The CDR3 totals 15 residues. The CDR3 DNA follows: TGTGCCAGCAGCCAGCCGGGACTAGTTTCCTCCGAGCAGTACTTC. This translates into CASSQPGLVSSEQYF.

The rearrangement links TRBV5-4 to TRBJ2-7, with 8 positions matching TRBD2. CDR1 and CDR2 from the germline V gene are SGHNT and YYREEE (reference sequence). V shed 2 bases and J 4 bases; nucleotides not matched to a gene: 8. This CDR3 is 15 amino acids long. In DNA, the CDR3 is TGTGCCAGCAGCTTCGAGGCGGGAGGTTTTTACGAGCAGTACTTC. Amino acids: CASSFEAGGFYEQYF.

This chain links TRBV7-6 with TRBJ1-1; D is perhaps TRBD1 (6 bases). Trimming left V 5 bases short and J 1 base short, with 17 bases between. Looked up from germline, CDR1 is SGHVS and CDR2 is FNYEAQ. The CDR3 covers 16 residues. Here the CDR3 reads CASSPTNRVGNTEAFF. CDR3 nucleotides: TGTGCCAGCAGCCCAACAAACAGGGTCGGGAACACTGAAGCTTTCTTT.

V and J are TRBV5-4 and TRBJ2-3; 9 bases map to TRBD2. CDR3 length equals 15 residues. Germline V gene lookup returns CDR1 SGHNT and CDR2 YYREEE (reference sequence). J gave up 3 bases and V 5 bases, and 7 bases lay outside the gene matches. CDR3 DNA: TGTGCCAGCAGGCCTTTAGCGGGAGTGACAGATACGCAGTATTTT. It specifies CASRPLAGVTDTQYF.

The rearrangement joins TRBV6-5 to TRBJ2-7, with D perhaps TRBD1 (6 bases). Per germline, CDR1 MNHEY and CDR2 SVGAGI. Trimming shortened V by 8 bases and J by 3 bases, and 17 bases separated the two germline ends. The length of the CDR3 is 14 residues. The CDR3: CASRLAGESYEQYF. The CDR3 nucleotides read TGTGCCAGCCGACTCGCAGGGGAGAGCTACGAGCAGTACTTC.